This T cell receptor (beta chain) comes out of a study of blood T cell repertoires in COVID-19. About the study: Italy, Spain and the United States were the sources of the convalescent and acute COVID-19 samples. PBMCs, B-cell-depleted T cells, or T cells were the source of the cDNA or gDNA that made up the material.

In the study's own analysis: It was from reference gene primer amplification that nucleated cell counts were estimated. The method was immunoSEQ multiplex PCR; TCRdb's version includes in-frame clones alone and lacks a portion of them. D and trimming come from the DNA, and the V and J calls and clone size come from that table. Of under 300,000 clones in the sample, around 85% were seen once. It was during active infection that Seattle patients were enrolled and then longitudinally followed. V was cut by 3 bases and J by 0 bases, with 16 bases left in between. The CDR3 covers 18 residues. Germline loops: CDR1 SGHNT, CDR2 YYREEE (reference sequence).

This sequence was found in a woman aged 25-40 years with COVID-19, enrolled during active disease. Sequenced material: peripheral blood. V is TRBV5-4 and J is TRBJ2-6, with a possible D match to TRBD1 (6 bases). The CDR3 reads CASSSRDTQPSGANVLTF. The CDR3 DNA reads TGTGCCAGCAGCTCCCGGGACACACAACCCTCTGGGGCCAACGTCCTGACTTTC.